This section outlines one TCR beta chain sequence together with its context. Its antigen remains unidentified. Per-nucleotide qualities are absent, and no much larger clonotype sits a single base away. Library generation was performed with the immunoSEQ multiplex PCR assay. The multiplex PCR relied on a mix of 60 forward primers for TCR Vbeta segments and 13 reverse primers for TCR Jbeta segments. The CDR3 region of rearranged TCR beta genes was amplified from genomic DNA with a multiplex PCR assay. The amplified TCR beta libraries were sequenced on the Illumina HiSeq System as 87-base-pair reads. The original pipeline was this. A later analysis counted around 72 million unique TCR beta chains across the roughly 700 repertoires, and around 9.9 million of these chains were shared by at least two donors. A nearest-neighbor algorithm error-corrected the raw reads and collapsed the reads into unique sequences, merging closely related sequences to remove PCR and sequencing errors. To assign V, D and J gene segments, CDR3 sequences were aligned to IMGT reference sequences. For a sequence to be retained, a match of at least six nucleotides to both a V gene segment and a J gene segment was required. A rearrangement was called productive if the CDR3 had no stop codons and remained in frame with V and J, and every other rearrangement was called non-productive. CDR3 was defined by IMGT convention, running from the second conserved V-encoded cysteine to the conserved J-encoded phenylalanine. In an earlier analysis of around 540 of the donors, sequences lacking an unambiguous match to a single V gene segment were excluded. In an earlier analysis of around 600 of the donors, V segments were called functional above 56.7% productive rearrangements and were called segregating when the between-donor standard deviation exceeded 5%. A statistical classification framework was built for diagnosing cytomegalovirus status from the catalog of TCR beta chain sequences. In a later analysis, V and J genes were assigned by comparing TCR nucleotide sequences against IMGT/GENE-DB human TR gene sequences. Using the TCRdist pipeline, a later analysis assigned CDR3 sequences along with most-parsimonious VDJ recombination scenarios. In a later analysis, every TCR beta chain was defined by the combination of its CDR3 amino acid sequence and its V-gene family, and reads without a unique V-gene family were dropped. A later analysis removed 592 highly shared, low-generation-probability nucleotide sequences to deal with suspected cross-contamination and a sequencing artifact. In a later analysis, a clonal expansion index for each public chain was calculated from normalized within-repertoire ranks of inferred template counts. A later analysis computed generation probabilities with a VDJ recombination model fitted to out-of-frame rearrangements, and checked the results against IGoR. In a later analysis, hypergeometric tests were used to score TCR-TCR, TCR-HLA and TCR-CMV co-occurrence, with a repertoire-size bias correction applied to TCR pairs. To estimate false discovery rates, a later analysis permuted the HLA or CMV assignments 20 times. A later analysis grouped co-occurring TCRs with DBSCAN, adding TCRdist sequence similarity when clustering within HLA-allele-positive subsets. Repertoires with fewer than 30,000 or more than 120,000 public chains, plus five repertoires with anomalous nucleotide sharing, were excluded from co-occurrence clustering. TCRdb provides this immuneACCESS table in a form limited to in-frame rearrangements. Some clones are lacking; in checked studies, under half of them reflect an unresolved V gene, and why the rest are absent is not known. For V, J and clone size, that table is used; D and trimming come from the DNA. Present in this sample are around 160,000 clones, around 79% of which were seen just once. Of the sample, around 15% falls within the top ten clones.

The cohort was made up of 666 healthy bone marrow donors. All cohort members were sampled while nominally healthy, although unrecorded immune exposures were likely present. The donor tested CMV seropositive, placing the donor among the 289 seropositive members of the cohort. A peripheral blood sample was provided by each donor, and peripheral blood mononuclear cells were used for TCR beta sequencing. The Qiagen DNeasy Blood Extraction Kit was used to extract genomic DNA from the blood cell samples. These data are taken from a study of cytomegalovirus exposure and HLA in healthy donors (dated by TCRdb to between 2016 and 2019). Broadly, across the study: An earlier analysis of about 530 of the donors reported 276 Gb of sequence data and 117 million unique TCR beta sequences obtained from some 170 million T cells. Roughly 290 gigabases of sequencing data and about 92 million unique TCR sequences made up an early release that covered about 640 HLA-typed donors. Of the 300 to 450 genotyped donors, 65% to 90% fell in the genetic ancestry cluster associated with self-reported Caucasian donors. The study aimed to test whether cataloging public T cell receptors could reveal signatures of past pathogen exposure. The T cell repertoires of some 670 subjects were profiled by immunosequencing and related to cytomegalovirus serostatus. In addition to the first cohort of 666 subjects, a separate validation cohort of some 120 different subjects was used. To predict cytomegalovirus infection status, the study combined high-throughput TCR immunosequencing, statistical association of individual TCRs with disease status, and machine learning. To study patterns of TCR occurrence, a later analysis re-analyzed previously published TCR beta repertoires from just over 650 donors and added high-resolution HLA genotyping. In the later analysis, no new phenotypic data were used to find candidate immune exposures; instead, reliance was placed on TCR beta sequences and their occurrence across donors. An earlier analysis of around 580 of the donors used high-throughput TCR beta sequencing to judge whether each TCR beta V gene segment behaved as functional or pseudogenic. Donor age, sex, ethnicity and CMV serostatus were compiled alongside the repertoire data. Genome-wide SNP genotypes for about three fifths of the 666 donors were used in a later genetic analysis, which treated that subset as a discovery cohort. All discovery cohort repertoires had been generated on a single sequencing platform. HLA typing included class I and class II loci at four-digit resolution. The number of typed donors differed by locus: roughly 629-630 for A, B, C, DRB1 and DQB1; approximately 520 for DQA1; around 580 for DPA1; and around 490 for DPB1. Four or five DR-DQ haplotypes were treated as single units for association and clustering because of strong linkage in the cohort. Among roughly 400 genotyped donors of the cohort, an average of roughly 230,000 unique TCR beta nucleotide sequences was sequenced per donor, of which roughly 17% were non-productive.

Summary of the overall study and its limitations: The cohort was sequenced for TCR beta chains only, and without alpha or paired-chain data the features that could be detected were limited. In a later analysis, HLA-associated TCR beta chains showed more clonal expansion and lower generation probabilities than non-associated chains that were equally common. A further reported finding was that TCR beta sequences accurately predicted the HLA-A and HLA-B alleles for most subjects in the first cohort. In a later genetic analysis, fewer N-insertions in productive TCRs were reported among donors in an Asian-associated ancestry cluster than the roughly 640-donor mean. According to a later analysis, TCR association rates differed among HLA loci, with DRB1 alleles showing the most associated TCRs and HLA-C alleles showing the fewest. Some IMGT-functional V segments, including TRBV6-2 and TRBV6-3, could not be told apart with the 87-base-pair reads, so those segments were excluded. For the cohort, immune exposure information was limited to CMV serostatus. Because some donors lacked HLA typing at each locus, the association tests relied only on the typed subset. When HLA alleles, especially DR and DQ, strongly co-occurred, attributing TCR associations to individual alleles was difficult. The authors suggested that the approach could potentially be extended to other disease states and immunological phenotypes. Most TCR sequences were observed very rarely across donors, whereas some public TCRs were present in many individuals. In a later analysis, most CMV-associated TCR beta chains were found to appear HLA-restricted, with HLA associations seemingly driven largely by CMV exposure. A total of some 180 TCR beta chains were listed by the study as associated with cytomegalovirus. A cluster of highly shared sequence variants was judged likely to represent a technical artifact of the sequencing pipeline. Because counts were too low, around 18 rarely observed V segments, including chromosome 9 orphons, were left out of the earlier analysis of 500 to 650 of the donors. A later genetic analysis associated a missense DCLRE1C variant with V-gene and J-gene trimming of TCR beta chains, and an independent cohort replicated the association. A later analysis associated 16,951 TCR beta sequences with specific HLA alleles at a false discovery rate of 0.05. Linkage disequilibrium might explain the correlated functional status among segregating V segments, but an unknown experimental factor could not be ruled out. Broadly in line with IMGT annotations, most TCR beta V segments showed up in productive rearrangements about 90% or about 30% of the time in an earlier analysis of 450 to 600 of the donors. In vitro tests confirmed that three of the cytomegalovirus-associated TCR beta chains recognize cytomegalovirus antigens. The presence/absence analyses assumed that sequencing depth was roughly uniform across donors, and that assumption may not be true. In both the original and validation cohorts, the classifier was reported to diagnose cytomegalovirus status with high specificity and sensitivity. A later analysis reported that several top co-occurrence clusters appeared linked to parvovirus B19, influenza, CMV and Epstein-Barr virus.

CDR1 is given as MNHNY and CDR2 as SVGAGI, both from the germline V gene (reference sequence). The CDR3 numbers 13 residues from cysteine through phenylalanine. Solely the CDR3 DNA is kept, with 39 bases framed from the first base. V has 6 bases trimmed and J has 4 bases trimmed; junction bases matching no gene number 3. This TCR derives from a middle-aged man in good health and CMV-seropositive. The sequence is built from TRBV6-6 and TRBJ1-2; a stretch of 9 junction bases matches TRBD1. Sequences were obtained from PBMCs. The nucleotides read TGTGCCAGCAGCGACAGGGGGGGCTATGGCTACACCTTC. This sequence encodes CASSDRGGYGYTF.